The 7 T cell receptor beta chains reported below all come from one sample, sequenced in a study of control samples from healthy donors and cancer patients. Clones were read by immunoSEQ multiplex PCR, and TCRdb kept only the in-frame ones, dropping some. The data hold 50,000 to 55,000 clones, with 95% observed a single time. The sample was blood. The receptors originated from a man aged 25-40 years in good health.

The gene calls are TRBV7-8 and TRBJ1-2, with no clear D. The germline V and J ends were trimmed by 5 bases and 4 bases, with 11 bases remaining between them. Germline V gene sequence: CDR1 SGHVS, CDR2 FQNEAQ. CDR3 length equals 13 residues. The chain's CDR3 is CASSLLDTYGYTF. The CDR3 nucleotides read TGTGCCAGCAGCCTGCTGGATACCTATGGCTACACCTTC. Complete variable domain (other parts from reference TRBV7-8 and TRBJ1-2): GAGVSQSPRYKVAKRGQDVALRCDPISGHVSLFWYQQALGQGPEFLTYFQNEAQLDKSGLPSDRFFAERPEGSVSTLKIQRTQQEDSAVYLCASSLLDTYGYTFGSGTRLTVV.

This chain joins TRBV19 and TRBJ2-7, with 8 nucleotides matching TRBD2. This CDR3 has 14 residues. The junction had 6 bases not matched to a gene; V was cut back by 3 bases and J by 5 bases. Germline assignment: CDR1 LNHDA and CDR2 SQIVND (reference sequence). CDR3 in amino acids: CASSIAGGSNEQYF. In nucleotides, the CDR3 is TGTGCCAGTAGTATCGCGGGAGGTTCGAACGAGCAGTACTTC.

V is TRBV6-5 and J is TRBJ2-7; 10 bases are a match to TRBD2. From germline, CDR1 is MNHEY and CDR2 SVGAGI. V lost 2 bases, J lost 5 bases, and 3 bases stayed unmatched. CDR3 length equals 14 residues. The CDR3 is CASSYLAGADEQYF. Written as DNA, the CDR3 is TGTGCCAGCAGTTACCTAGCGGGAGCAGACGAGCAGTACTTC.

The V gene is TRBV7-9, the J gene TRBJ2-7; 10 positions match TRBD2. V lost 8 bases, J lost 5 bases, and 6 bases stayed unmatched. CDR1 is SEHNR and CDR2 is FQNEAQ in the germline V gene (reference sequence). This CDR3 comprises 13 residues. The CDR3: CASFRAGGNEQYF. The CDR3 DNA follows: TGTGCCAGCTTTAGAGCGGGAGGGAACGAGCAGTACTTC.

The count of this clone is one. The chain joins TRBV6-2 or TRBV6-3 to TRBJ2-7; D is ambiguous. CDR1 MNHEY and CDR2 SVGEGT come from the germline V gene. Trimming stripped 0 bases from V and 3 bases from J, with 3 bases between. This CDR3 has 12 residues. CDR3 loop: CASSYSFYEQYF. CDR3 coding DNA: TGTGCCAGCAGTTACTCTTTCTACGAGCAGTACTTC.

J is TRBJ2-3 and V is TRBV19; tentatively, D is TRBD2 (6 bases). V lost 6 bases and J 4 bases, leaving 23 bases between the germline ends. The CDR3 extends over 17 amino acids. CDR1 and CDR2 from the germline V gene are LNHDA and SQIVND (reference sequence). CDR3 DNA sequence: TGTGCCAGTAGCCAGAGTCCCGGGACTTGGGTCCCAGATACGCAGTATTTT. Protein product: CASSQSPGTWVPDTQYF.

V usage is TRBV27 and J usage is TRBJ1-6; D gene unclear. Germline-derived CDR1 and CDR2 are MNHEY and SMNVEV (reference sequence). Trimming took off 9 bases at V and 6 bases at J, with 18 bases between the two ends. The CDR3 runs to 15 residues. This chain's CDR3 is CASRQRPTPNSPLHF. DNA of the CDR3: TGTGCCAGTAGGCAACGGCCTACTCCTAATTCACCCCTCCACTTT.